Following are 13 T cell receptor beta chains from one sample sequenced in a study of T cells in Graves' hyperthyroidism and ophthalmopathy. TCR beta CDR3 sequences were amplified from RNA transcripts. First-round RT-PCR targeting the TCR CDR3 was performed with the HTBI primer set. A single record per CDR3 protein comes from TCRdb applying MiXCR to the multiplex PCR reads. The data hold about 690,000 distinct CDR3 sequences, with around 16% observed a single time. The sample was blood. The receptors stem from a man between 45 and 60 years old with Graves' hyperthyroidism.

A few counts support this clonotype. The chain joins TRBV5-1 to TRBJ1-5; TRBD1 is a possible D gene (6 bases). Deletions cut 0 bases from V and 10 bases from J, with 14 bases between. The CDR3 consists of 14 residues. Germline V gene sequence: CDR1 SGHRS, CDR2 YFSETQ. The chain's CDR3 is CASSLGGGRGPQHF. CDR3 bases: TGCGCCAGCAGCTTGGGCGGGGGCCGGGGTCCCCAGCATTTT.

This clonotype has more than one count but fewer than ten. The chain couples TRBV18 to TRBJ2-7, with D perhaps given as TRBD1 or TRBD2 (5 bases each). The length of the CDR3 is 13 residues. V was pared by 9 bases and J by 0 bases, with 12 bases between. The germline V gene encodes CDR1 KGHSH and CDR2 LQKENI. The CDR3 here is CASRQRSSYEQYF. Here the CDR3 DNA reads TGTGCCAGTAGACAGCGGAGCTCCTACGAGCAGTACTTC.

This clonotype was seen only a few times. The V gene is TRBV4-1, the J gene TRBJ2-1; 7 bases agree with TRBD2. After removal of 2 bases from V and 3 bases from J, the junction contained 25 bases not matched to a gene. This CDR3 is built from 22 residues. CDR1 is MGHRA, CDR2 YSYEKL, per germline. This chain's CDR3 is CASSQPSRLGAGTLDNYNEQFF. The CDR3 nucleotides read TGCGCCAGCAGCCAACCCTCGAGGTTGGGAGCGGGAACCTTAGATAACTACAATGAGCAGTTCTTC.

In its sample, this clonotype was seen a few times. CDR3 sequence: CASSDRDTYYYGYTF. DNA of the CDR3: TGTGCCAGCAGTGACCGGGACACCTATTACTATGGCTACACCTTC. This chain links TRBV6-1 with TRBJ1-2; possibly TRBD1 for D (6 bases). This CDR3 has 15 residues. Deletions cut 3 bases from V and 3 bases from J, with 14 bases between. CDR1 and CDR2 from the germline V gene are MNHNS and SASEGT.

A few counts support this clonotype. The J gene is TRBJ2-3, the V gene TRBV27, with 7 bases matching TRBD2. Germline CDR1 MNHEY, CDR2 SMNVEV (reference sequence). This CDR3 spans 15 amino acids. V trimming: 6 bases; J trimming: 5 bases; junction bases outside the gene matches: 11. The DNA of the CDR3 is TGTGCCAGCAGGCCCTTGGCGGGAGCTGAAGATACGCAGTATTTT. Translated, it gives CASRPLAGAEDTQYF.

This clonotype has ten or more counts. The genes are TRBV9 and TRBJ2-7, with a possible D match to TRBD2 (5 bases). The CDR3 is made up of 15 amino acids. Per the germline V gene, CDR1 is SGDLS and CDR2 is YYNGEE. Trimming left V 0 bases short and J 2 bases short, with 12 bases between. The CDR3 loop reads CASSVDPSQTYEQYF. The CDR3 bases are TGTGCCAGCAGCGTAGACCCTAGCCAAACCTACGAGCAGTACTTC. Filled out from reference TRBV9 and TRBJ2-7, the complete variable domain reads DSGVTQTPKHLITATGQRVTLRCSPRSGDLSVYWYQQSLDQGLQFLIQYYNGEERAKGNILERFSAQQFPDLHSELNLSSLELGDSALYFCASSVDPSQTYEQYFGPGTRLTVT.

Ten or more counts support this clonotype. The chain has TRBV15 and TRBJ1-5, with 7 bases that match TRBD1. Germline V gene data show CDR1 as LNHNV and CDR2 as YYDKDF (reference sequence). V shed 2 bases, J shed 4 bases, and the junction held 8 bases outside the gene matches. The length of the CDR3 is 16 residues. The CDR3 spells CATSRMGDRRNQPQHF. The CDR3, as DNA: TGTGCCACCAGCAGAATGGGGGACAGACGGAATCAGCCCCAGCATTTT.

Many counts were recorded for this clonotype. The chain carries TRBV28 and TRBJ2-2, with D tentatively TRBD1 or TRBD2 (5 bases each). From germline, CDR1 is MDHEN and CDR2 SYDVKM. V was pared by 4 bases and J by 6 bases, with 18 bases between. The CDR3 is 16 residues long. The CDR3 DNA reads as TGTGCCAGCAGTTCATACCCGGGACGAAAGGCCGGGGAGCTGTTTTTT. It codes for CASSSYPGRKAGELFF.

The chain has TRBV18 and TRBJ2-5; 7 bases are a match to TRBD1. Losses at the gene ends were 4 bases for V and 4 bases for J; bases not matched to a gene: 12. The germline CDR1 and CDR2 sequences are KGHSH and LQKENI. This CDR3 has 16 amino acids. The CDR3 here is CASSLGDRAGPETQYF. CDR3 DNA: TGTGCCAGCTCACTAGGAGACAGGGCAGGGCCAGAGACCCAGTACTTC.

The V gene is TRBV19, the J gene TRBJ2-3; 8 positions match TRBD2. In germline, CDR1 is LNHDA, CDR2 SQIVND (reference sequence). Unmatched junction bases numbered 29, after V lost 10 bases and J lost 8 bases. The CDR3 is made up of 19 amino acids. The DNA for the CDR3 is TGTGCCACCTCTTTGCCGGGGATTGCGGGAGGCCCTAAAAGCCGTACGCAGTATTTT. Protein product: CATSLPGIAGGPKSRTQYF. Together with reference TRBV19 and TRBJ2-3, the CDR3 gives the full variable domain: DGGITQSPKYLFRKEGQNVTLSCEQNLNHDAMYWYRQDPGQGLRLIYYSQIVNDFQKGDIAEGYSVSREKKESFPLTVTSAQKNPTAFYLCATSLPGIAGGPKSRTQYFGPGTRLTVL.

The CDR3 spells CASSLPGSGAFF. The CDR3 bases are TGTGCCAGCAGCCTACCCGGCTCGGGAGCTTTCTTT. This chain joins TRBV3-1 and TRBJ1-1, with D hard to call. CDR3 length: 12 residues. Trimming stripped 4 bases from V and 10 bases from J, with 13 bases between. Germline CDR1 LGHDT, CDR2 YNNKEL (reference sequence).

This sequence joins TRBV19 and TRBJ1-4, with D possibly TRBD1 on 5 matching bases. This CDR3 is built from 15 residues. V was clipped by 5 bases and J by 0 bases, with 10 bases between them. Germline V gene lookup returns CDR1 LNHDA and CDR2 SQIVND (reference sequence). CDR3 nucleotides: TGTGCCAGTAGTCCGGGACCTGCAACTAATGAAAAACTGTTTTTT. This codes for CASSPGPATNEKLFF.

The sample holds many counts of this clonotype. This chain links TRBV28 with TRBJ2-5; possible D gene TRBD1, 5 bases. V shed 6 bases and J shed 13 bases, with 15 bases lying between them. Germline CDR1 MDHEN, CDR2 SYDVKM. The CDR3 has 11 residues. CDR3 loop: CASSALRQLYF. Here the CDR3 DNA reads TGTGCCAGCAGCGCCCTTAGACAGTTGTACTTC. The variable domain in full, completed from reference TRBV28 and TRBJ2-5, reads DVKVTQSSRYLVKRTGEKVFLECVQDMDHENMFWYRQDPGLGLRLIYFSYDVKMKEKGDIPEGYSVSREKKERFSLILESASTNQTSMYLCASSALRQLYFGPGTRLLVL.